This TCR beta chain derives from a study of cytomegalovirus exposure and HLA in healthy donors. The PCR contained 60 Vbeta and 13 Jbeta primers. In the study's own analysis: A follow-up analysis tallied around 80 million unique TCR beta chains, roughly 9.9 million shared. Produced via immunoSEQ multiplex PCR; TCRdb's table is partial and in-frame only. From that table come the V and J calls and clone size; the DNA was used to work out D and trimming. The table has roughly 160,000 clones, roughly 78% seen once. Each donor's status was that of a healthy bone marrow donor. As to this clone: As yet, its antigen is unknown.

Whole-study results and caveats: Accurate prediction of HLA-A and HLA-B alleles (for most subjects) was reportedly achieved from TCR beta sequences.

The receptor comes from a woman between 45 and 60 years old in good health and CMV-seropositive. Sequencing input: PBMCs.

The chain's CDR3 is CASSFPPAGVLETQYF. DNA for the CDR3: TGCGCCAGCAGCTTCCCTCCCGCGGGTGTGTTAGAGACCCAGTACTTC. The rearrangement uses TRBV5-1 and TRBJ2-5; D perhaps matches TRBD2 (5 bases). V lost 2 bases and J 4 bases, leaving 18 bases between the germline ends. The germline V gene has CDR1 SGHRS and CDR2 YFSETQ. This CDR3 is 16 amino acids long.